The 26 T cell receptor beta chains presented below share a single source sample, sequenced in a study of cytomegalovirus exposure and HLA in healthy donors. PCR amplification relied on 60 Vbeta primers (plus 13 Jbeta primers). Generated by immunoSEQ multiplex PCR, the TCRdb table keeps only in-frame clones and is missing some. The table records around 41,000 clones, approximately 63% of them present only once. The specimen was PBMCs. The receptors stem from a man aged 35 to 55 in good health and CMV-seronegative.

V is TRBV20-1 and J is TRBJ1-2; TRBD1 might be the D (6 bases). The CDR3 loop spans 11 amino acids. V was pared by 4 bases and J by 3 bases, with 6 bases between. Germline V CDR1 and CDR2: DFQATT, SNEGSKA (reference sequence). CDR3 nucleotide sequence: TGCAGTGCTACAGGGGACTATGGCTACACCTTC. Residues: CSATGDYGYTF.

This clone was recorded only once. The rearrangement uses TRBV6-5 and TRBJ2-2, with 11 bases matching TRBD1. CDR3 size: 16 residues. CDR1 is MNHEY, CDR2 SVGAGI, per germline. Trimming at V came to 3 bases and at J to 4 bases, leaving 4 bases not matched to a gene. DNA for the CDR3: TGTGCCAGCAGTTATAGGGGGACAGGGGGCACCGGGGAGCTGTTTTTT. It is translated as CASSYRGTGGTGELFF.

The chain recombines TRBV6-1 with TRBJ1-1, with 8 nucleotides matching TRBD1. CDR3 length: 15 amino acids. Unmatched junction bases numbered 9, after V lost 5 bases and J lost 4 bases. Per germline, CDR1 MNHNS and CDR2 SASEGT. The CDR3 sequence is CASSTDRGLGTEAFF. The CDR3 DNA is TGTGCCAGCAGTACCGACAGGGGCCTGGGCACTGAAGCTTTCTTT.

The gene calls are TRBV5-1 and TRBJ2-5; 7 bases map to TRBD2. Germline trimming cut 5 bases from V and 2 bases from J; bases unmatched to any gene: 9. Per the germline V gene, CDR1 is SGHRS and CDR2 is YFSETQ. The CDR3 contains 15 residues. In DNA form, the CDR3 reads TGCGCCAGCAGTCGAAGCGGGGATCGACAAGAGACCCAGTACTTC. Translating it yields CASSRSGDRQETQYF.

This clone was observed a few times. At the DNA level, this CDR3 is encoded by other sequences in the same sample as well. The chain is built from TRBV5-1 and TRBJ1-5; 7 bases agree with TRBD1. V shed 0 bases, J shed 6 bases, and the junction held 3 bases outside the gene matches. This CDR3 region has 14 residues. Germline CDR1 reads SGHRS; CDR2 reads YFSETQ. CDR3 amino acids: CASSLEGAGQPQHF. The CDR3 DNA sequence: TGCGCCAGCAGCTTGGAGGGGGCCGGTCAGCCCCAGCATTTT.

This clone was seen a few times. The V call is TRBV27, the J call TRBJ1-5; TRBD1 matches at 8 bases. The CDR3 runs 12 residues. Looked up from germline, CDR1 is MNHEY and CDR2 is SMNVEV (reference sequence). V was pared by 9 bases and J by 6 bases, with 4 bases of the junction left unmatched. The CDR3 sequence: CASSGQGQPQHF. CDR3 coding DNA: TGTGCCAGTTCTGGACAGGGTCAGCCCCAGCATTTT.

The gene calls are TRBV28 and TRBJ2-7, with D perhaps matching TRBD2 (5 bases). The CDR3 consists of 12 residues. V lost 11 bases to trimming and J lost 5 bases, with 16 bases between them. Looked up from germline, CDR1 is MDHEN and CDR2 is SYDVKM. In DNA form, the CDR3 reads TGTGCCTCCCGGGCTATCGGGGACGAGCAGTACTTC. Protein sequence: CASRAIGDEQYF.

This clone was observed a handful of times. The rearrangement joins TRBV30 to TRBJ1-1; perhaps TRBD1 as D (5 bases). Trimming shortened V by 6 bases and J by 1 base, and 9 bases separated the two germline ends. The V gene's germline CDR1 is GTSNPN and CDR2 SVGIG (reference sequence). The CDR3 is made up of 12 amino acids. In DNA form, the CDR3 reads TGTGCCTGCGCAAGGGGGAACACTGAAGCTTTCTTT. Translated, it gives CACARGNTEAFF.

The chain has TRBV6-6 and TRBJ2-1; TRBD2 agrees at 7 bases. CDR3 length: 15 amino acids. CDR1 MNHNY and CDR2 SVGAGI come from the germline V gene (reference sequence). Trimming at V came to 2 bases and at J to 2 bases, leaving 3 bases not matched to a gene. CDR3: CASSYGGGPYNEQFF. In DNA, the CDR3 is TGTGCCAGCAGTTACGGCGGGGGACCCTACAATGAGCAGTTCTTC.

This chain connects TRBV10-3 to TRBJ2-7, with D possibly being TRBD2 (7 bases). Germline V CDR1 and CDR2: ENHRY, SYGVKD. V lost 3 bases, J lost 4 bases, and 16 bases lay in between. The CDR3 loop spans 15 amino acids. The CDR3, as DNA: TGTGCCATCAGTGACCCCGAGGGGGGGGGATACGAGCAGTACTTC. It is translated as CAISDPEGGGYEQYF.

This chain joins TRBV29-1 and TRBJ1-2; 7 bases fit TRBD1. With 2 bases clipped from V and 6 bases from J, the junction kept 0 bases outside the gene matches. This CDR3 is built from 11 residues. The germline V gene has CDR1 SQVTM and CDR2 ANQGSEA. The CDR3 DNA follows: TGCAGCGTTGAACAGGGGGATGGCTACACCTTC. Translated: CSVEQGDGYTF.

J is TRBJ2-5 and V is TRBV14; D may be TRBD1 (5 bases). This CDR3 comprises 14 residues. Per the germline V gene, CDR1 is SGHDN and CDR2 is FVKESK. The V end lost 4 bases, the J end lost 4 bases, and 13 bases lay between the germline ends. In DNA, the CDR3 is TGTGCCAGCAGCCGAGACTTTACAGGAGAGACCCAGTACTTC. It specifies CASSRDFTGETQYF. The full variable domain, completed using reference TRBV14 and TRBJ2-5, is EAGVTQFPSHSVIEKGQTVTLRCDPISGHDNLYWYRRVMGKEIKFLLHFVKESKQDESGMPNNRFLAERTGGTYSTLKVQPAELEDSGVYFCASSRDFTGETQYFGPGTRLLVL.

This sequence joins TRBV7-2 and TRBJ2-2, with 8 bases lining up with TRBD1. Germline CDR1 reads SGHTA; CDR2 reads FQGNSA. V shed 6 bases and J 4 bases; nucleotides not matched to a gene: 10. The CDR3 loop spans 16 amino acids. The CDR3 DNA reads as TGTGCCAGCAGAACCGATACAGGGGGTTCCACCGGGGAGCTGTTTTTT. Translated: CASRTDTGGSTGELFF.

This clone appeared once. The CDR3 coding sequence is TGTGCCAGCAGCTTAGGAAGGGGTTATTCACCCCTCCACTTT. It yields the protein CASSLGRGYSPLHF. The chain combines TRBV7-2 with TRBJ1-6; D is perhaps TRBD1 (5 bases). The CDR3 has 14 residues. The ends were cut back, 1 base at V and 8 bases at J, with 9 bases in the middle. In germline, CDR1 is SGHTA, CDR2 FQGNSA.

The V and J genes are TRBV7-6 and TRBJ2-5; D uncertain. Germline CDR1 reads SGHVS; CDR2 reads FNYEAQ. V was shortened by 0 bases and J by 2 bases, with 10 bases between the two germline ends. The CDR3 runs to 15 residues. CDR3 residues: CASSLAGTVQETQYF. CDR3 bases: TGTGCCAGCAGCTTAGCCGGTACAGTACAAGAGACCCAGTACTTC.

The chain combines TRBV30 with TRBJ2-6; 9 positions agree with TRBD2. The CDR3 runs to 17 residues. Germline loops: CDR1 GTSNPN, CDR2 SVGIG (reference sequence). V was clipped by 1 base and J by 2 bases; unmatched bases: 6. The CDR3 sequence: CAWSGRGGAAGANVLTF. The CDR3 bases are TGTGCCTGGAGTGGGCGCGGGGGGGCTGCTGGGGCCAACGTCCTGACTTTC.

A remark on this clone: Other DNA variants within this sample encode the same CDR3. CDR3 loop: CAWSVGGYGYTF. CDR3 sequence (DNA): TGTGCCTGGAGTGTAGGGGGCTATGGCTACACCTTC. The V call is TRBV30, the J call TRBJ1-2, with a tentative D call TRBD1 (6 bases). Germline-derived CDR1 and CDR2 are GTSNPN and SVGIG (reference sequence). The CDR3 contains 12 residues. V was pared by 0 bases and J by 4 bases, with 6 bases between.

The chain carries TRBV6-5 and TRBJ2-7, with TRBD2 matching over 11 bases. V was clipped by 6 bases and J by 5 bases; unmatched bases: 9. The CDR3 is 15 amino acids. Looked up from germline, CDR1 is MNHEY and CDR2 is SVGAGI. The CDR3 bases are TGTGCCAGCAGATATAGCGGGGGGGCGATGCACGAGCAGTACTTC. It codes for CASRYSGGAMHEQYF.

CDR3 nucleotide sequence: TGTGCCAGCAGCCAAAACAGGGGGCAGGGCTCCTATAATTCACCCCTCCACTTT. Encoded protein: CASSQNRGQGSYNSPLHF. This chain joins TRBV7-2 and TRBJ1-6; 9 bases map to TRBD1. Trimming cost V 5 bases and J 0 bases; bases outside gene matches: 8. CDR1 is SGHTA and CDR2 is FQGNSA in the germline V gene. This CDR3 is 18 amino acids long.

The CDR3 bases are TGTGCCAGCAGTTTGTTCCCGGTCTCCTATAATTCACCCCTCCACTTT. Its translation: CASSLFPVSYNSPLHF. This chain connects TRBV7-2 to TRBJ1-6; D ambiguous. The CDR3 length is 16 residues. V lost 6 bases to trimming and J lost 0 bases, with 12 bases between them. Germline values: CDR1 SGHTA, CDR2 FQGNSA.

The chain uses TRBV6-5 and TRBJ1-2; D gene uncertain. V was cut by 10 bases and J by 8 bases, with 20 bases left in between. The CDR3 is 13 amino acids. The germline CDR1 and CDR2 sequences are MNHEY and SVGAGI. CDR3 sequence reads: CAIKRRQDKGYTF. CDR3 sequence (DNA): TGTGCCATCAAAAGGAGGCAGGATAAAGGCTACACCTTC.

The rearrangement joins TRBV4-3 to TRBJ2-3; 7 bases agree with TRBD2. V dropped 0 bases and J dropped 5; count of bases not matched to a gene: 20. Per germline, CDR1 LGHNA and CDR2 YSLEER. The CDR3 runs 20 residues. CDR3 DNA: TGCGCCAGCAGCCAAGATTGGGGGAGGGGTCGACGAGGGGCAGAAGATACGCAGTATTTT. This codes for CASSQDWGRGRRGAEDTQYF.

The chain is built from TRBV6-5 and TRBJ1-2; 10 nucleotides agree with TRBD1. After removal of 1 base from V and 4 bases from J, the junction contained 6 bases not matched to a gene. Germline V gene data show CDR1 as MNHEY and CDR2 as SVGAGI. This CDR3 has 16 residues. CDR3 amino acids: CASSYLSGTGAYGYTF. CDR3 nucleotide sequence: TGTGCCAGCAGTTACTTATCCGGGACAGGGGCCTATGGCTACACCTTC.

The genes are TRBV13 and TRBJ1-2; D possibly corresponds to TRBD1 (6 bases). V lost 1 base and J 6 bases, leaving 15 bases between the germline ends. This CDR3 has 15 amino acids. Looked up from germline, CDR1 is PRHDT and CDR2 is FYEKMQ (reference sequence). Written as DNA, the CDR3 is TGTGCCAGCAGCTTAGAGGGGGGGCGCTGGGATGGCTACACCTTC. It yields the protein CASSLEGGRWDGYTF.

This clone was picked up a small number of times. This chain connects TRBV27 to TRBJ2-2; 8 nucleotides align to TRBD2. The junction had 7 bases not matched to a gene; V was cut back by 6 bases and J by 7 bases. The germline gives CDR1 MNHEY, CDR2 SMNVEV (reference sequence). This CDR3 spans 14 amino acids. CDR3 amino acids: CASSPSGLGGELFF. The DNA of the CDR3 is TGTGCCAGCAGCCCTAGCGGGTTAGGCGGGGAGCTGTTTTTT.

The chain links TRBV7-9 to TRBJ1-2, with 9 bases lining up with TRBD1. The CDR3 is 16 amino acids. The germline V gene has CDR1 SEHNR and CDR2 FQNEAQ (reference sequence). Unmatched junction bases numbered 6, after V lost 4 bases and J lost 0 bases. The CDR3 protein is CASSYDRDRANYGYTF. CDR3 DNA: TGTGCCAGCAGCTACGACCGGGACAGGGCTAACTATGGCTACACCTTC.